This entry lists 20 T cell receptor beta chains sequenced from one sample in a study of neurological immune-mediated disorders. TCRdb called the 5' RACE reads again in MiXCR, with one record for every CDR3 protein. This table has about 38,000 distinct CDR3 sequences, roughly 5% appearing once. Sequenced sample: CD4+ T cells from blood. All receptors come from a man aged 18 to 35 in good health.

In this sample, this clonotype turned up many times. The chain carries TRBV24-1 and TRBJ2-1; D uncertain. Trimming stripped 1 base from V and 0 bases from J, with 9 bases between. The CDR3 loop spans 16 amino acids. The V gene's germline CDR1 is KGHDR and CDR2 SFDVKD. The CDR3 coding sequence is TGTGCCACCAGTGATTTCCCTGGTAGCTCCTACAATGAGCAGTTCTTC. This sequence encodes CATSDFPGSSYNEQFF.

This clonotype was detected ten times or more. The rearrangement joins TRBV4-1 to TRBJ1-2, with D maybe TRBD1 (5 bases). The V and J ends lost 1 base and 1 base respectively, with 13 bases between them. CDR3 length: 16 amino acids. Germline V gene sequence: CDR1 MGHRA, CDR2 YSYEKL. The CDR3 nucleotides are TGCGCCAGCAGCCAAGGCGAGCAGGGAGGTAACTATGGCTACACCTTC. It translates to CASSQGEQGGNYGYTF.

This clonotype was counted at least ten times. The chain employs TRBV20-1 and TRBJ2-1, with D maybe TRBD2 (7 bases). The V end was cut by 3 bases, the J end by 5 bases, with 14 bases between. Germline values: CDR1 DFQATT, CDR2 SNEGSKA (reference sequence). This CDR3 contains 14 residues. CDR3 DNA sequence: TGCAGTGCTAGCGGGGGGCGGGCTAACAATGAGCAGTTCTTC. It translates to CSASGGRANNEQFF.

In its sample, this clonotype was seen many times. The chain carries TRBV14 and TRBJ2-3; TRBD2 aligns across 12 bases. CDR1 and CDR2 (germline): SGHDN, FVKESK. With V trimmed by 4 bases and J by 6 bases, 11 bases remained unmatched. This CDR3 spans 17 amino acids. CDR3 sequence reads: CASSPPGLAGGPDTQYF. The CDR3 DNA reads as TGTGCCAGCAGCCCCCCTGGGCTAGCGGGGGGGCCCGATACGCAGTATTTT.

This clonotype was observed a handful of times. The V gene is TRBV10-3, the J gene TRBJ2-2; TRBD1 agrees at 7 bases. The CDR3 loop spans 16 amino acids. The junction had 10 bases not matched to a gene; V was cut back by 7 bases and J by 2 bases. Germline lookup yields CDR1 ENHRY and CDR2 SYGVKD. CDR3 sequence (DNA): TGTGCCATCACCTCCGGGACAGCTATTAACACCGGGGAGCTGTTTTTT. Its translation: CAITSGTAINTGELFF.

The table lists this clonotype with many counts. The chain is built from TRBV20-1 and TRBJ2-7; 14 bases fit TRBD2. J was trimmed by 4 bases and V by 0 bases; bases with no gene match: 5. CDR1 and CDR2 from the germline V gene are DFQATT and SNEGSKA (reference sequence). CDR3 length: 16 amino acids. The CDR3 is CSAREAGLAGEYEQYF. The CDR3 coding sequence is TGCAGTGCTAGAGAAGCGGGACTAGCGGGGGAGTACGAGCAGTACTTC.

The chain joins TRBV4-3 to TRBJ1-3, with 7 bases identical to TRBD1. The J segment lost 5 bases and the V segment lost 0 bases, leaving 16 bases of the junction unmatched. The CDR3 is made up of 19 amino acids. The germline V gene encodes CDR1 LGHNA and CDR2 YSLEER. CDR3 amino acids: CASSQDLFRVRGLRNTIYF. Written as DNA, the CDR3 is TGCGCCAGCAGCCAAGATTTATTCAGGGTGAGGGGGCTCCGAAACACCATATATTTT.

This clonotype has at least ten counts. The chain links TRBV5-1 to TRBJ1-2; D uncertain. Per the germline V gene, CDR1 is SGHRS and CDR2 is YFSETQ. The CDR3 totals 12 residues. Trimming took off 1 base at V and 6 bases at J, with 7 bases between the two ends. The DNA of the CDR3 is TGCGCCAGCAGCTTGACAGACCATGGCTACACCTTC. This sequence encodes CASSLTDHGYTF.

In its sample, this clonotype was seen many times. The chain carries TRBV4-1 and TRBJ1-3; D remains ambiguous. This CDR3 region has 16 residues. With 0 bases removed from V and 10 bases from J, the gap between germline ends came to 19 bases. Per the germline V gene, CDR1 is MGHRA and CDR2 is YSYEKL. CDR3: CASSQDPGPIGKTIYF. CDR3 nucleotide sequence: TGCGCCAGCAGCCAAGATCCGGGCCCTATCGGGAAAACCATATATTTT.

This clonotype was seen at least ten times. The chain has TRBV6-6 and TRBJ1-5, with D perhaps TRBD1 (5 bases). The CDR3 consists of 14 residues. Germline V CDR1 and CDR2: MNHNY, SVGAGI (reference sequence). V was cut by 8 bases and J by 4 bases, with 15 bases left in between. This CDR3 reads CASGGAAANQPQHF. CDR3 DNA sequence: TGTGCCAGCGGTGGGGCAGCAGCGAATCAGCCCCAGCATTTT.

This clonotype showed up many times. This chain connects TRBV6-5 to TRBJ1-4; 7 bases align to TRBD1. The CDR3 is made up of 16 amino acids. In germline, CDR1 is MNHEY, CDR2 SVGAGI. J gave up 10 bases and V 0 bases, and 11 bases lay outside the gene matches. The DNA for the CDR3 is TGTGCCAGCAGTTACTCGATGGGACAGATTGTAGGAAAACTGTTTTTT. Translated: CASSYSMGQIVGKLFF.

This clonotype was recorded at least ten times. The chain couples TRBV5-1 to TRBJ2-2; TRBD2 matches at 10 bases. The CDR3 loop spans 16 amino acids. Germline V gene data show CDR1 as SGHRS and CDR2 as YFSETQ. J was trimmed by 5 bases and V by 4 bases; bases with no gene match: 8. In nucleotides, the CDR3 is TGCGCCAGCAGCCCCGAGCGGGGGGGCTTTACCGGGGAGCTGTTTTTT. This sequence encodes CASSPERGGFTGELFF.

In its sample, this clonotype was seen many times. CDR3 residues: CASRLSGTSAETQYF. DNA for the CDR3: TGCGCCAGCCGTCTATCGGGGACTAGCGCGGAGACCCAGTACTTC. The V gene is TRBV5-1, the J gene TRBJ2-5; 10 positions match TRBD2. Germline V gene lookup returns CDR1 SGHRS and CDR2 YFSETQ. The CDR3 has 15 residues. V was pared by 7 bases and J by 5 bases, with 11 bases of the junction left unmatched.

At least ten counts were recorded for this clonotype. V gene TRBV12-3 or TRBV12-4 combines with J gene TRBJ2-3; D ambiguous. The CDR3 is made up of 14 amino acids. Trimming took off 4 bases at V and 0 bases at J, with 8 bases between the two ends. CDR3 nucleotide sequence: TGTGCCAGCAGTTCGGCGCTTAGCACAGATACGCAGTATTTT. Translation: CASSSALSTDTQYF.

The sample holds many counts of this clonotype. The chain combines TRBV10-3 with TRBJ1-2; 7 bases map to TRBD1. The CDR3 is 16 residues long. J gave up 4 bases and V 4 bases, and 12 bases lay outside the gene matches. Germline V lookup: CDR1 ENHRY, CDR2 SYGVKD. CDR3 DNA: TGTGCCATCAGTGCGTCGGGACAGACTACCCCCTATGGCTACACCTTC. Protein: CAISASGQTTPYGYTF.

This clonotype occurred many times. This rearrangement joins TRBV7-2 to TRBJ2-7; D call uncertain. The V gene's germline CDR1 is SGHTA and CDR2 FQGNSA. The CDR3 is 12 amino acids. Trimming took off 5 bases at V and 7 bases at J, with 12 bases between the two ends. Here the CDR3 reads CASSDPAREQYF. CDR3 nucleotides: TGTGCCAGCAGCGATCCAGCCCGGGAGCAGTACTTC. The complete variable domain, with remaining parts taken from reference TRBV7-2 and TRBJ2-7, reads GAGVSQSPSNKVTEKGKDVELRCDPISGHTALYWYRQSLGQGLEFLIYFQGNSAPDKSGLPSDRFSAERTGGSVSTLTIQRTQQEDSAVYLCASSDPAREQYFGPGTRLTVT.

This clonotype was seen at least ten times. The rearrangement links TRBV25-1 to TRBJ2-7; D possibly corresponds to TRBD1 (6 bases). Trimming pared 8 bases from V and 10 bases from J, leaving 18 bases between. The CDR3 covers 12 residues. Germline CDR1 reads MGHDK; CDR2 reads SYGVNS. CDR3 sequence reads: CASGSNREQQYF. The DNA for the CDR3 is TGTGCCAGCGGCTCCAACAGGGAACAACAGTACTTC.

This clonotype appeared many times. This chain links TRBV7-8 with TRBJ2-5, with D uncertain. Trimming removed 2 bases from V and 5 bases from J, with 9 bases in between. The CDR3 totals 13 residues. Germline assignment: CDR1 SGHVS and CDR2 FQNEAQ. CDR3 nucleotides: TGTGCCAGCAGCTTAATAGGTCGGGAGACCCAGTACTTC. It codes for CASSLIGRETQYF.

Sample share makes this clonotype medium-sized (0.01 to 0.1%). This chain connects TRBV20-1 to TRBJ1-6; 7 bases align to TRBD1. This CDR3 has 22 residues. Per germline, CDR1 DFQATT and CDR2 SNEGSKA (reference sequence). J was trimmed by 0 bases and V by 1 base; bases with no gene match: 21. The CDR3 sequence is CSARGQTGTADSGSSYNSPLHF. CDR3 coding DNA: TGCAGTGCTAGAGGCCAAACCGGGACAGCAGATTCAGGAAGCTCCTATAATTCACCCCTCCACTTT.

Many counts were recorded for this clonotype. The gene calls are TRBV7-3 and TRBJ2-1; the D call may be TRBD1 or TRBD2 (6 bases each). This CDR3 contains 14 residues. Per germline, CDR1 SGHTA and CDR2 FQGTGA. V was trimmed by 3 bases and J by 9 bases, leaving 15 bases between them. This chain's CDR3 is CASSLTGPGAEQFF. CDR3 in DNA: TGTGCCAGCAGCTTGACGGGGCCGGGGGCTGAGCAGTTCTTC.